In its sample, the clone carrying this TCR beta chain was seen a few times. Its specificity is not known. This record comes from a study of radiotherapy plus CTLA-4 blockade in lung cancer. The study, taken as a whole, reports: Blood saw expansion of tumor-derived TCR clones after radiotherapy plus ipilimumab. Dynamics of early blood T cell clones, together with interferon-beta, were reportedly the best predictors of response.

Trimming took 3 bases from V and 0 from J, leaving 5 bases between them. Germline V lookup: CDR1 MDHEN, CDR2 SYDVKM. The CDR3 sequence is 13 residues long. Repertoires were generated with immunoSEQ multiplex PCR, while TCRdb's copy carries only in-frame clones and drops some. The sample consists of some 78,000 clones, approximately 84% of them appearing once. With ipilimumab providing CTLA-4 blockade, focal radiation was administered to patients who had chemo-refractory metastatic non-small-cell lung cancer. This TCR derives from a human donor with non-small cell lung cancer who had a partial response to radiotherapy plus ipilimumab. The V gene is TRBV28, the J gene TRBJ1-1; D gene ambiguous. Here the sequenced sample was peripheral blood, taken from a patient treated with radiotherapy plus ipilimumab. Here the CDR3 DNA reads TGTGCCAGCAGTTTCCAGATGAACACTGAAGCTTTCTTT. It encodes CASSFQMNTEAFF. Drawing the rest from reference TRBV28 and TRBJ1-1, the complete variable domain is DVKVTQSSRYLVKRTGEKVFLECVQDMDHENMFWYRQDPGLGLRLIYFSYDVKMKEKGDIPEGYSVSREKKERFSLILESASTNQTSMYLCASSFQMNTEAFFGQGTRLTVV.